This is a list of T cell receptor beta chains from one sample in a study of blood T cells in healthy people across ages. Using its own MiXCR run on the 5' RACE reads, TCRdb lists one record per CDR3 protein. The table includes about 640,000 distinct CDR3 sequences, under 65% detected once. Sequenced material: blood. The receptors here all came from a man in his 60s in good health. The CDR3 runs from the conserved cysteine through the conserved F or W. D genes are given only for firm matches. Clone size is given for some rows only: seen once, a few or many times, or a class if the clone is expanded.

j_call d_call v_call clone_size cdr3_nt cdr3_aa
TRBJ2-5 TRBD1 TRBV20-1 few TGCAGTGCTAGGAGACAGGGAAGGACCCAGTACTTC CSARRQGRTQYF
TRBJ2-1 . TRBV5-5 . TGTGCCAGCAGCTTTCGCGGGGCAGACAATGAGCAGTTCTTC CASSFRGADNEQFF
TRBJ2-3 . TRBV20-1 . TGCAGTTTAAGCCCCGTCGGAGATACGCAGTATTTT CSLSPVGDTQYF
TRBJ2-1 . TRBV5-1 . TGCGCCAGCAGCCCAGTCCGGGGGGCCAGTCCCACCCATGAGCAGTTCTTC CASSPVRGASPTHEQFF
TRBJ1-2 . TRBV18 many TGTGCCAGCTCACCTCCAAATACAGGGCCCAGGCGCTATGGCTACACCTTC CASSPPNTGPRRYGYTF
TRBJ2-1 . TRBV29-1 . TGCAGCGTTGTGGGGGAGACCCAGTTCTTC CSVVGETQFF
TRBJ2-3 TRBD2 TRBV7-2 . TGTGCCAGTAGCTGGGGACTAGCGGGGCTTGATACGCAGTATTTT CASSWGLAGLDTQYF
TRBJ2-7 . TRBV4-2 few TGTGCCAGCAGCCAAGATTCAGGACAGAGCTCCTACGAGCAGTACTTC CASSQDSGQSSYEQYF
TRBJ2-7 TRBD1 TRBV24-1 few TGTGCCACCAGTGATTTTGACAGGGGGCAAGGCGAGCAGTACTTC CATSDFDRGQGEQYF
TRBJ1-6 . TRBV6-1 . TGTGCCTGCAGTGAGGGGACGGCATACTATTCACCCCTCCACTTT CACSEGTAYYSPLHF
TRBJ1-1 . TRBV20-1 . TGCAGTGCCCCGAGTCCCTGGGTGAGAACTGAAGCTTTCTTT CSAPSPWVRTEAFF
TRBJ1-1 . TRBV12-3/TRBV12-4 . TGTGCCAGCAGTTTAGTAGGACCCCCGATCACTGAAGCTTTCTTT CASSLVGPPITEAFF
TRBJ2-5 TRBD2 TRBV10-3 few TGTGCCATCAGTGAGCAGGGAGGGGAGACCCAGTACTTC CAISEQGGETQYF
TRBJ1-6 TRBD1 TRBV2 . TGTGCCAGCAGTGAAGACAGGGGGCATTCACCCCTCCACTTT CASSEDRGHSPLHF
TRBJ1-2 . TRBV11-1 . TGTGCCAGCAGCCCTACAGGTTACTATGGCTACACCTTC CASSPTGYYGYTF
TRBJ1-1 TRBD1 TRBV10-3 . TGTGCCATCAGTGAGACCCCGACAGGGCGAACTGAAGCTTTCTTT CAISETPTGRTEAFF
TRBJ2-7 . TRBV10-3 few TGTGCCATCAGTGAGGGCCCCGGGGACTCCTACGAGCAGTACTTC CAISEGPGDSYEQYF
TRBJ2-1 . TRBV6-2/TRBV6-3 . TGTGCCAGCAGCCCAATCCGGACAGTAGGCTCCTACAATGAGCAGTTCTTC CASSPIRTVGSYNEQFF
TRBJ2-7 . TRBV5-1 . TGCGCCAGCAGCATCCCGGCGGGAAACAATGAGCAGTACTTC CASSIPAGNNEQYF
TRBJ2-4 TRBD2 TRBV2 once TGTGCCAGCAGTGTACTAGCGGTAGCCAAAAACATTCAGTACTTC CASSVLAVAKNIQYF
TRBJ2-5 . TRBV15 . TGTGCCACCAGCAGAGTTACAGGGAGTGGAGAGACCCAGTACTTC CATSRVTGSGETQYF
TRBJ1-6 . TRBV6-6 . TGTGCCAGCAGTTTGGCAGGGGCTGATAATTCACCCCTCCACTTT CASSLAGADNSPLHF
TRBJ2-1 TRBD2 TRBV20-1 . TGCAGTGGCTCCCCACTAGCGGGGGGGATAAATGAGCAGTTCTTC CSGSPLAGGINEQFF
TRBJ2-5 . TRBV7-9 . TGTGCCAGCAGTTTTGGGGAGGGGGCCTACCAAGAGACCCAGTACTTC CASSFGEGAYQETQYF
TRBJ2-1 TRBD2 TRBV28 . TGTGCCAGCAGTCGGCTAGCGGGAGGGACCTACAATGAGCAGTTCTTC CASSRLAGGTYNEQFF
TRBJ1-5 TRBD1 TRBV29-1 . TGCAGCGTTTCGAGAGGAGGGGGCAGGGATCAGCCCCAGCATTTT CSVSRGGGRDQPQHF
TRBJ2-7 TRBD2 TRBV12-3/TRBV12-4 . TGTGCCAGCAGTTTGGAGCGGGGGGGCTACGAGCAGTACTTC CASSLERGGYEQYF
TRBJ1-1 . TRBV20-1 . TGCAGTGTTCGCCCCGGGGGAGTGGACACTGAAGCTTTCTTT CSVRPGGVDTEAFF
TRBJ2-5 TRBD2 TRBV5-1 . TGCGCCAGCAGCTTGGTCCTGGGGGGGTCCCAGTACTTC CASSLVLGGSQYF
TRBJ2-1 . TRBV4-1 many TGCGCCAGCAGCCAACACGGGGGATCGGGCAATGAGCAGTTCTTC CASSQHGGSGNEQFF
TRBJ1-5 TRBD1 TRBV7-2 . TGTGCCAGCAGCTCGCCGGACAGGGGTGGCAATCAGCCCCAGCATTTT CASSSPDRGGNQPQHF
TRBJ1-6 TRBD1 TRBV20-1 medium-sized TGCAGTGCTCAAGGGTCCCGACAGGGTTATTTCCCCCTCCACTTT CSAQGSRQGYFPLHF
TRBJ1-1 TRBD1 TRBV7-9 . TGTGCCAGCAGCCACCGTTTCGGGACAGTCGAAGCTTTCTTT CASSHRFGTVEAFF
TRBJ2-5 . TRBV6-5 . TGTGCCAGCAGAGCACTTGCAGGACGGGGAGAGGAGACCCGGTACTTC CASRALAGRGEETRYF
TRBJ1-4 TRBD1 TRBV12-3/TRBV12-4 . TGTGCCAGCAGTGCGGACAGGGGGTCAACTAATGAAAAACTGTTTTTT CASSADRGSTNEKLFF
TRBJ2-7 . TRBV29-1 . TGCAGCCCACCTGGGGGGGCCTGTACGAGCTCCTACGAGCAGTACTTC CSPPGGACTSSYEQYF
TRBJ2-6 . TRBV14 many TGTGCCAGCAGCCCTATAAGGAGCTCTGGGGCCAACGTCCTGACTTTC CASSPIRSSGANVLTF
TRBJ2-7 . TRBV5-6 . TGTGCCAGCAGCTTATTGGACTCAGGGTACGAGCAGTACTTC CASSLLDSGYEQYF
TRBJ2-4 . TRBV7-9 once TGTGCCAGCAGCTCGTACAGCCAGGGAGCCAAAAACATTCAGTACTTC CASSSYSQGAKNIQYF
TRBJ2-7 TRBD1 TRBV7-9 . TGTGCCAGCAGCTACAACAGGGGCGACGAGCAGTACTTC CASSYNRGDEQYF
TRBJ2-7 . TRBV29-1 many TGCAGCGTTCGGGACAACCGCTTATACGAGCAGTACTTC CSVRDNRLYEQYF
TRBJ2-7 . TRBV13 . TGTGCCAGCACCTTACGTCTGGAAGGGTCCTACGAGCAGTACTTC CASTLRLEGSYEQYF
TRBJ2-6 . TRBV6-1 many TGTGCCAGCAGTGCCCTCGCTGGGGCCAACGTCCTGACTTTC CASSALAGANVLTF
TRBJ2-3 . TRBV29-1 . TGCAGCGGGCGAGGGGCACTCACAGATACGCAGTATTTT CSGRGALTDTQYF
TRBJ2-1 . TRBV29-1 few TGCAGCGTAGCCCGCGGGGTGCCTAACAATGAGCAGTTCTTC CSVARGVPNNEQFF
TRBJ1-2 TRBD1 TRBV20-1 . TGCAGCGCTAGAGATCCTCTACAGGGGCTGGTTGGCCACACCTTC CSARDPLQGLVGHTF
TRBJ2-7 TRBD2 TRBV29-1 . TGCAGCTTTGGGGGGCTGGGACTAGTCAATGAGCAGTACTTC CSFGGLGLVNEQYF
TRBJ2-1 . TRBV3-1 . TGTGCCAGCAGCCCCGCCCTAGGGGCCGGGTGGGGCTCCTACAATGAGCAGTTCTTC CASSPALGAGWGSYNEQFF
TRBJ2-5 TRBD1 TRBV5-1 few TGCGCCAGCAGCGCGGACAGGGTCGGGGAGACCCAGTACTTC CASSADRVGETQYF
TRBJ1-2 . TRBV20-1 . TGCAGTGCCAGGACAGATTACTATGGCTACACCTTC CSARTDYYGYTF
TRBJ1-2 . TRBV18 . TGTGCCAGCTCACCACCGGCCAGAAACTATGGCTACACCTTC CASSPPARNYGYTF
TRBJ2-1 TRBD1 TRBV27 . TGTGCCAGCAGTCCCTCCGGGACAGGGGGTGACAATGAGCAGTTCTTC CASSPSGTGGDNEQFF
TRBJ2-7 TRBD2 TRBV12-5 . TGTGCTAGTGGTTTCTCCACGGTGGGAGGGCCTTACGAGCAGTACTTC CASGFSTVGGPYEQYF
TRBJ2-2 TRBD2 TRBV5-1 few TGCGCCAGCAGCTTTAGCGGGGCATCGAACACCGGGGAGCTGTTTTTT CASSFSGASNTGELFF
TRBJ1-5 . TRBV12-3/TRBV12-4 . TGTGCCAGCAGTTTCTGGGGTTCTGCGGGTGCCCCTCGTAGTCAGCCCCAGCATTTT CASSFWGSAGAPRSQPQHF
TRBJ1-2 . TRBV6-5 . TGTGCCAGCAGTCCAGGGGATTTTGGTGGCTACACCTTC CASSPGDFGGYTF
TRBJ2-1 . TRBV5-1 few TGCGCCAGCAGCTTCACAGGATACGAGCAGTTCTTC CASSFTGYEQFF
TRBJ1-2 . TRBV11-2 once TGTGCCAGCAGCCGACAGATCTATGGCTACACCTTC CASSRQIYGYTF